Listed here are 20 T cell receptor beta chains from one sample, sequenced in a study of OX40 agonist ivuxolimab in advanced cancers. Some clones are missing from TCRdb's copy, which holds only in-frame ones; the method was immunoSEQ multiplex PCR. Of about 19,000 clones listed, about 86% are singletons. The material was CD4+ or CD8+ T cells sorted from blood, obtained in a trial of the OX40 agonist ivuxolimab. The source of these receptors is an adult with an advanced solid tumor such as melanoma, head and neck, liver or kidney cancer.

J is TRBJ2-5 and V is TRBV6-5; a possible D gene is TRBD2 (5 bases). The V end was cut by 5 bases, the J end by 3 bases, with 16 bases between. The CDR3 totals 15 residues. Germline-derived CDR1 and CDR2 are MNHEY and SVGAGI. The CDR3: CASSPDYARKETQYF. The CDR3 DNA reads as TGTGCCAGCAGTCCCGACTACGCTCGAAAAGAGACCCAGTACTTC.

The rearrangement joins TRBV4-2 to TRBJ1-4, with D maybe TRBD1 (5 bases). V lost 4 bases and J lost 7, with 10 bases in between. The CDR3 loop spans 13 amino acids. Germline CDR1 LGHNA, CDR2 YNFKEQ. CDR3 DNA: TGTGCCAGCAGCCTGACAGTAGGTGAAAAACTGTTTTTT. Translation: CASSLTVGEKLFF.

The V and J genes are TRBV5-5 and TRBJ1-2; D remains unclear. V shed 0 bases and J shed 6 bases, with 12 bases lying between them. There are 14 residues in the CDR3. Germline V lookup: CDR1 SGHKS, CDR2 YYEKEE (reference sequence). The DNA of the CDR3 is TGTGCCAGCAGCTTGGTGCAGGCCTCGGATGGCTACACCTTC. Its translation is CASSLVQASDGYTF.

This clone was seen more than once but under ten times. J is TRBJ2-5 and V is TRBV4-2; 9 bases map to TRBD1. The CDR3 extends over 15 amino acids. V lost 0 bases and J lost 5; bases outside the gene matches: 4. From germline, CDR1 is LGHNA and CDR2 YNFKEQ. The CDR3 protein is CASSQDLGQGETQYF. DNA for the CDR3: TGTGCCAGCAGCCAAGATTTAGGACAGGGGGAGACCCAGTACTTC.

This clone was observed a single time. The chain combines TRBV5-4 with TRBJ2-7; 11 nucleotides line up with TRBD1. Trimming at V came to 3 bases and at J to 3 bases, leaving 8 bases not matched to a gene. The CDR3 is 16 amino acids. CDR1 is SGHNT and CDR2 is YYREEE in the germline V gene (reference sequence). The CDR3 bases are TGTGCCAGCAGCTACCGGACAGGGGGCGCCCTCTACGAGCAGTACTTC. It is translated as CASSYRTGGALYEQYF.

The chain couples TRBV4-1 to TRBJ2-1, with TRBD2 matching over 9 bases. Germline lookup yields CDR1 MGHRA and CDR2 YSYEKL. Trimming removed 0 bases from V and 0 bases from J; junction bases left unmatched: 6. The CDR3 spans 18 residues. CDR3 sequence: CASSQEISGSLSYNEQFF. CDR3 nucleotides: TGCGCCAGCAGCCAAGAAATTAGCGGGAGTCTCTCCTACAATGAGCAGTTCTTC.

The gene calls are TRBV30 and TRBJ1-5; D is perhaps TRBD1 (6 bases). Trimming cost V 5 bases and J 3 bases, with 11 bases left between them. CDR3 length equals 13 residues. Germline CDR1 GTSNPN, CDR2 SVGIG (reference sequence). The CDR3 region is CAWAYRVNQPQHF. The DNA for the CDR3 is TGTGCCTGGGCTTACAGGGTCAATCAGCCCCAGCATTTT.

This chain joins TRBV6-1 and TRBJ2-1; tentative D call: TRBD2 (6 bases). CDR1 and CDR2 (germline): MNHNS, SASEGT. Deletions cut 2 bases from V and 0 bases from J, with 11 bases between. This CDR3 comprises 16 residues. CDR3 DNA sequence: TGTGCCAGCAGTGAACTCCAGGGAGGCTCCTACAATGAGCAGTTCTTC. Its protein product is CASSELQGGSYNEQFF.

V gene TRBV27 combines with J gene TRBJ1-1, with D unresolved. CDR3 length: 15 amino acids. Germline V gives CDR1 MNHEY, CDR2 SMNVEV (reference sequence). Trimming removed 4 bases at V and 6 bases at J, with 18 bases between. CDR3 DNA sequence: TGTGCCAGCAGTTCGGGCGCATACGAGGTCCCTGAAGCTTTCTTT. Amino acids: CASSSGAYEVPEAFF.

The CDR3 protein is CASSQNDVRRDNSPLHF. CDR3 DNA sequence: TGTGCCAGCAGTCAAAATGACGTCCGTCGCGATAATTCACCCCTCCACTTT. J is TRBJ1-6 and V is TRBV2; D gene unclear. The CDR3 is 17 amino acids. Germline V gene lookup returns CDR1 SNHLY and CDR2 FYNNEI. V was trimmed by 5 bases and J by 5 bases, leaving 19 bases between them.

The chain has TRBV5-1 and TRBJ2-2; either TRBD1 or TRBD2 may fit D (6 bases each). Germline V gene data show CDR1 as SGHRS and CDR2 as YFSETQ. The CDR3 consists of 13 residues. V dropped 5 bases and J dropped 4 bases, with 9 bases sitting between them. CDR3 DNA sequence: TGCGCCAGCAGGAGGGGGGCCACCGGGGAGCTGTTTTTT. Amino acids: CASRRGATGELFF.

This clone is a singleton in its sample. V and J are TRBV14 and TRBJ2-7; the match to TRBD1 covers 8 bases. The germline V gene has CDR1 SGHDN and CDR2 FVKESK. J was trimmed by 4 bases and V by 1 base; bases with no gene match: 6. This CDR3 region has 15 residues. CDR3: CASSQGTGNFYEQYF. CDR3 bases: TGTGCCAGCAGCCAAGGGACAGGGAACTTTTACGAGCAGTACTTC.

Concerning this clone: This sample also contains other DNA sequences that code for the same CDR3. The chain has TRBV6-6 and TRBJ1-2; maybe TRBD1 (5 bases). This CDR3 spans 14 amino acids. The germline V gene encodes CDR1 MNHNY and CDR2 SVGAGI (reference sequence). Trimming took 1 base from V and 7 from J, leaving 13 bases between them. The CDR3 loop reads CASSYFLQGGGYTF. CDR3 nucleotide sequence: TGTGCCAGCAGTTACTTCCTGCAGGGAGGTGGCTACACCTTC.

Concerning this clone: At one of its ends the junction is not consistent with the germline gene, which may arise from a read error. The chain carries TRBV13 and TRBJ2-1; no definite D call. The CDR3 length is 12 residues. CDR1 is PRHDT, CDR2 FYEKMQ, per germline (reference sequence). CDR3 sequence (DNA): TGTGCCAGCAGCTTAGAGGCCAATGAGCAGCTCTTC. Residues: CASSLEANEQLF.

The chain has TRBV6-5 and TRBJ2-7, with D uncertain. This CDR3 contains 14 residues. Between the trimmed V and J ends, which lost 5 bases and 2 bases, there was a span of 13 bases. CDR1 is MNHEY and CDR2 is SVGAGI in the germline V gene. The CDR3, as DNA: TGTGCCAGCAGTCCGACTGGGTCAGCCTACGAGCAGTACTTC. As protein: CASSPTGSAYEQYF.

The chain links TRBV2 to TRBJ1-2, with D unclear. This CDR3 spans 14 amino acids. The germline V gene has CDR1 SNHLY and CDR2 FYNNEI. V was trimmed by 4 bases and J by 8 bases, leaving 17 bases between them. CDR3: CASSGQAWEEGYTF. CDR3 nucleotides: TGTGCCAGCAGTGGGCAGGCCTGGGAGGAGGGCTACACCTTC. Based on the CDR3 plus reference TRBV2 and TRBJ1-2, the full variable domain is EPEVTQTPSHQVTQMGQEVILRCVPISNHLYFYWYRQILGQKVEFLVSFYNNEISEKSEIFDDQFSVERPDGSNFTLKIRSTKLEDSAMYFCASSGQAWEEGYTFGSGTRLTVV.

The J gene is TRBJ1-1, the V gene TRBV10-2, with D hard to call. The CDR3 covers 12 residues. Looked up from germline, CDR1 is WSHSY and CDR2 is SAAADI. V was pared by 6 bases and J by 2 bases, with 7 bases between. In nucleotides, the CDR3 is TGCGCCAGCAGCCGGGGAAACACTGAAGCTTTCTTT. Translated, it gives CASSRGNTEAFF.

The chain employs TRBV5-1 and TRBJ1-3; TRBD1 aligns across 10 bases. CDR3 size: 15 residues. Germline lookup yields CDR1 SGHRS and CDR2 YFSETQ. Trimming removed 5 bases from V and 3 bases from J; junction bases left unmatched: 5. The CDR3, as DNA: TGCGCCAGCAGGCAAGACAGGGGGCTTGGAAACACCATATATTTT. It specifies CASRQDRGLGNTIYF.

In its sample, this clone ranks as medium-sized. The J gene is TRBJ1-6, the V gene TRBV4-1; TRBD1 aligns across 7 bases. The CDR3 has 17 amino acids. Germline assignment: CDR1 MGHRA and CDR2 YSYEKL. Unmatched junction bases numbered 12, after V lost 0 bases and J lost 10 bases. Here the CDR3 reads CASSQEARQGGNSPLHF. DNA for the CDR3: TGCGCCAGCAGCCAAGAAGCTCGGCAGGGGGGTAACTCACCCCTCCACTTT.

The chain uses TRBV5-1 and TRBJ2-6; no clear D. Germline V CDR1 and CDR2: SGHRS, YFSETQ. Trimming shortened V by 3 bases and J by 0 bases, and 10 bases separated the two germline ends. This CDR3 has 16 amino acids. The CDR3 region is CASSSGPFSGANVLTF. Written as DNA, the CDR3 is TGCGCCAGCAGCTCTGGCCCATTCTCTGGGGCCAACGTCCTGACTTTC.